A single sample gave rise to the 27 T cell receptor beta chains below, sequenced in a study of CD8+CD57+ T cells in acquired aplastic anemia. Both TCR beta VDJ combination and CDR3 sequence profiling were carried out. Genomic DNA was the template for this profiling. TCRdb reprocessed the reads with MiXCR, giving one entry per CDR3 protein. The table shows 400,000 to 500,000 distinct CDR3 sequences, with around 72% occurring only once. The material sequenced was sorted CD4+, CD8+, or CD8+CD57+ T cells (not recorded which) from PBMCs. The receptors derive from a human donor in good health, serving as a control.

This clonotype came up a few times. The chain uses TRBV2 and TRBJ2-6; D call uncertain. CDR1 and CDR2 (germline): SNHLY, FYNNEI. The V and J ends lost 7 bases and 0 bases respectively, with 7 bases between them. The CDR3 has 14 amino acids. The CDR3 region has the DNA TGTGCCAGCACGGGCACCTCTGGGGCCAACGTCCTGACTTTC. Its protein is CASTGTSGANVLTF.

The chain joins TRBV19 to TRBJ2-7; 8 bases are shared with TRBD1. Per the germline V gene, CDR1 is LNHDA and CDR2 is SQIVND (reference sequence). This CDR3 spans 14 amino acids. After removal of 3 bases from V and 3 bases from J, the junction contained 4 bases not matched to a gene. CDR3 region: CASSITGGRYEQYF. In DNA, the CDR3 is TGTGCCAGTAGTATCACAGGGGGTCGCTACGAGCAGTACTTC.

V and J are TRBV2 and TRBJ1-5; D remains ambiguous. V lost 6 bases to trimming and J lost 2 bases, with 11 bases between them. Looked up from germline, CDR1 is SNHLY and CDR2 is FYNNEI. The length of the CDR3 is 14 residues. The CDR3 bases are TGTGCCAGCAGACGGCGGGATGGCAATCAGCCCCAGCATTTT. Translating gives CASRRRDGNQPQHF.

The chain combines TRBV14 with TRBJ2-5; no reliable D call. The CDR3 is made up of 13 amino acids. Germline CDR1 is SGHDN and CDR2 is FVKESK. With 7 bases removed from V and 2 bases from J, the gap between germline ends came to 11 bases. The CDR3 spells CASNKAPQETQYF. The CDR3 nucleotides are TGTGCCAGCAACAAGGCTCCACAAGAGACCCAGTACTTC. Full variable domain (missing parts from reference TRBV14 and TRBJ2-5): EAGVTQFPSHSVIEKGQTVTLRCDPISGHDNLYWYRRVMGKEIKFLLHFVKESKQDESGMPNNRFLAERTGGTYSTLKVQPAELEDSGVYFCASNKAPQETQYFGPGTRLLVL.

The chain combines TRBV12-3 or TRBV12-4 with TRBJ2-5, with TRBD1 identical over 8 bases. V gave up 3 bases and J gave up 5 bases; unmatched junction bases: 8. This CDR3 comprises 15 residues. The CDR3 spells CASSFGQGARETQYF. The CDR3 nucleotides read TGTGCCAGCAGTTTTGGGCAGGGGGCGCGGGAGACCCAGTACTTC.

V usage is TRBV19 and J usage is TRBJ1-6; 9 bases fit TRBD1. Per the germline V gene, CDR1 is LNHDA and CDR2 is SQIVND (reference sequence). V lost 9 bases to trimming and J lost 9 bases; unmatched junction nucleotides: 12. The CDR3 runs 15 residues. In DNA, the CDR3 is TGTGCCAGCAACTCCGGGACAGGGTATCGTTCACCCCTCCACTTT. Translating it yields CASNSGTGYRSPLHF.

The chain carries TRBV30 and TRBJ2-1; 8 bases map to TRBD2. The V gene's germline CDR1 is GTSNPN and CDR2 SVGIG (reference sequence). With 0 bases clipped from V and 7 bases from J, the junction kept 2 bases outside the gene matches. The CDR3 has 13 residues. The CDR3 bases are TGTGCCTGGAGTGTAATAGCGGGAAATGAGCAGTTCTTC. Translating it yields CAWSVIAGNEQFF.

The table lists this clonotype with many counts. The genes are TRBV3-1 and TRBJ2-1; D unclear. The CDR3 length is 13 residues. The V gene's germline CDR1 is LGHDT and CDR2 YNNKEL (reference sequence). The ends were cut back, 4 bases at V and 8 bases at J, with 12 bases in the middle. CDR3 DNA: TGTGCCAGCAGCCGAGCTCAGAACCATGAGCAGTTCTTC. It yields the protein CASSRAQNHEQFF.

The chain recombines TRBV7-2 with TRBJ1-2; D unclear. The CDR3 extends over 13 amino acids. Germline CDR1 reads SGHTA; CDR2 reads FQGNSA. V lost 11 bases to trimming and J lost 5 bases, with 18 bases between them. The DNA for the CDR3 is TGTGCCTGGACCACACGCCTATCGTATGGCTACACCTTC. Translation gives CAWTTRLSYGYTF.

A note on this clonotype: One base away lies a much larger clone, so this may be a sequencing read error. The genes are TRBV7-2 and TRBJ2-5; TRBD1 or TRBD2 may be the D gene (5 bases each). CDR3 length: 15 residues. V dropped 6 bases and J dropped 0 bases, with 14 bases sitting between them. Germline loops: CDR1 SGHTA, CDR2 FQGNSA. The CDR3 region has the DNA TGTGCCAGCAGTTACTCCGGGGCTTACCAAGAGACCCAGTACTTC. Protein product: CASSYSGAYQETQYF.

This rearrangement joins TRBV2 to TRBJ1-6; D is possibly TRBD1 (6 bases). Trimming removed 5 bases from V and 5 bases from J, with 10 bases in between. The CDR3 has 14 residues. Germline lookup yields CDR1 SNHLY and CDR2 FYNNEI. CDR3 protein: CASSRQDDNSPLHF. CDR3 DNA sequence: TGTGCCAGCAGTCGACAGGACGATAATTCACCCCTCCACTTT.

The chain recombines TRBV24-1 with TRBJ2-1; 8 bases are shared with TRBD2. V lost 11 bases, J lost 4 bases, and 9 bases stayed unmatched. In germline, CDR1 is KGHDR, CDR2 SFDVKD. This CDR3 is 14 amino acids long. CDR3 sequence (DNA): TGTGCCAGCATCGAACTAGCGGAATACAATGAGCAGTTCTTC. Its protein is CASIELAEYNEQFF.

This clonotype was picked up many times. The V gene is TRBV30, the J gene TRBJ1-5; TRBD1 agrees at 8 bases. This CDR3 spans 15 amino acids. The germline CDR1 and CDR2 sequences are GTSNPN and SVGIG (reference sequence). V gave up 1 base and J gave up 4 bases; unmatched junction bases: 6. This CDR3 reads CAWSEERDRNQPQHF. The CDR3 DNA reads as TGTGCCTGGAGTGAAGAAAGGGACAGGAATCAGCCCCAGCATTTT.

The rearrangement links TRBV11-2 to TRBJ1-6; perhaps TRBD1 as D (6 bases). The CDR3 extends over 14 amino acids. V dropped 2 bases and J dropped 8 bases, with 10 bases sitting between them. The germline CDR1 and CDR2 sequences are SGHAT and FQNNGV. The CDR3 nucleotides are TGTGCCAGCAGCTTACGCCAGGGGCATTCACCCCTCCACTTT. This translates into CASSLRQGHSPLHF.

This clonotype appeared many times. This sequence joins TRBV15 and TRBJ2-5; no clear D gene. Germline V gives CDR1 LNHNV, CDR2 YYDKDF (reference sequence). The CDR3 runs to 12 residues. V dropped 1 base and J dropped 2 bases, with 2 bases sitting between them. In DNA, the CDR3 is TGTGCCACCAGCAGAGGGCAAGAGACCCAGTACTTC. This sequence encodes CATSRGQETQYF.

In the case of this clonotype: In this CDR3 the conserved last residue, phenylalanine or tryptophan, is missing, so a read error is likely. The chain is built from TRBV10-3 and TRBJ2-5; D may be TRBD1 or TRBD2 (5 bases each). V lost 4 bases and J 5 bases, leaving 11 bases between the germline ends. Germline V gene lookup returns CDR1 ENHRY and CDR2 SYGVKD. The length of the CDR3 is 13 residues. CDR3: CAISGGPKETQYS. DNA of the CDR3: TGTGCCATCAGTGGGGGACCAAAGGAGACCCAGTACTCC.

The chain couples TRBV7-2 to TRBJ2-3, with D possibly TRBD1 on 5 matching bases. This CDR3 spans 15 amino acids. Deletions cut 0 bases from V and 3 bases from J, with 10 bases between. Germline V gene lookup returns CDR1 SGHTA and CDR2 FQGNSA. DNA for the CDR3: TGTGCCAGCAGCTTAGCGAGACAGTCAACAGATACGCAGTATTTT. Translated: CASSLARQSTDTQYF. Based on the CDR3 plus reference TRBV7-2 and TRBJ2-3, the full variable domain is GAGVSQSPSNKVTEKGKDVELRCDPISGHTALYWYRQSLGQGLEFLIYFQGNSAPDKSGLPSDRFSAERTGGSVSTLTIQRTQQEDSAVYLCASSLARQSTDTQYFGPGTRLTVL.

The chain couples TRBV7-8 to TRBJ2-7; tentatively, D is TRBD1 or TRBD2 (5 bases each). This CDR3 contains 14 residues. Trimming removed 5 bases at V and 3 bases at J, with 14 bases between. CDR1 and CDR2 (germline): SGHVS, FQNEAQ. CDR3: CASSDRDGFYEQYF. The CDR3 coding sequence is TGTGCCAGCAGCGACCGGGACGGCTTCTACGAGCAGTACTTC.

This clonotype was counted many times. The chain couples TRBV2 to TRBJ1-4; D call uncertain. V was shortened by 9 bases and J by 0 bases, with 8 bases between the two germline ends. CDR3 size: 13 residues. The V gene's germline CDR1 is SNHLY and CDR2 FYNNEI. The CDR3 sequence: CARKFATNEKLFF. In nucleotides, the CDR3 is TGTGCCAGAAAATTTGCAACTAATGAAAAACTGTTTTTT.

This CDR3 is CASSQLAGGIQETQYF. The CDR3 nucleotides read TGTGCCAGCAGCCAATTAGCGGGGGGCATCCAAGAGACCCAGTACTTC. The chain is built from TRBV7-2 and TRBJ2-5; 10 bases are a match to TRBD2. The germline V gene has CDR1 SGHTA and CDR2 FQGNSA. The CDR3 contains 16 residues. Trimming cost V 5 bases and J 1 base; bases outside gene matches: 7.

On this clonotype itself: The junction and the germline gene differ at one end; a read error may be behind it. This chain links TRBV7-2 with TRBJ2-7; D gene uncertain. Looked up from germline, CDR1 is SGHTA and CDR2 is FQGNSA. This CDR3 spans 14 amino acids. As DNA, the CDR3 is TGTGCCAGCAGCTTCGTTGGGCGGTTGTACGATGAAGATTTC. It yields the protein CASSFVGRLYDEDF.

This clonotype has at least ten counts. The chain joins TRBV20-1 to TRBJ1-6; 7 bases match TRBD1. The junction had 13 bases not matched to a gene; V was cut back by 3 bases and J by 14 bases. Germline lookup yields CDR1 DFQATT and CDR2 SNEGSKA (reference sequence). The length of the CDR3 is 14 residues. CDR3 amino acids: CSARDLRQGGALHF. CDR3 sequence (DNA): TGCAGTGCTAGGGACCTGCGACAGGGTGGGGCCCTCCACTTT.

Remarks on this clonotype: Germline and junction disagree at one end, which may indicate a read error. The chain joins TRBV10-3 to TRBJ1-6, with TRBD1 as a possible D gene (5 bases). Germline V CDR1 and CDR2: ENHRY, SYGVKD. This CDR3 is 13 amino acids long. CDR3: CAISEWGIHPFNF. CDR3 coding DNA: TGTGCCATCAGCGAGTGGGGGATTCACCCCTTCAATTTT.

A remark on this clonotype: The limits of the CDR3 on the DNA are not certain, so only TCRdb's listed CDR3 is given. The rearrangement links TRBV7-8 to TRBJ1-5. With termini counted, the CDR3 has 16 amino acids. Germline V gene data show CDR1 as SGHVS and CDR2 as FQNEAQ. CDR3 region: CASSFSYEQYFGPQHF.

In its sample, this clonotype was seen a few times. The V gene is TRBV5-1, the J gene TRBJ2-5; TRBD1 agrees at 7 bases. This CDR3 is 15 amino acids long. Trimming took 0 bases from V and 2 from J; bases not matched to a gene: 4. CDR1 and CDR2 from the germline V gene are SGHRS and YFSETQ. The chain's CDR3 is CASSLGGTEQETQYF. CDR3 nucleotide sequence: TGCGCCAGCAGCTTGGGAGGGACAGAGCAAGAGACCCAGTACTTC.

The chain employs TRBV6-5 and TRBJ2-7; tentative D call: TRBD2 (5 bases). The germline CDR1 and CDR2 sequences are MNHEY and SVGAGI. The CDR3 has 16 amino acids. V was trimmed by 0 bases and J by 0 bases, leaving 12 bases between them. This chain's CDR3 is CASSYSRATHSYEQYF. CDR3 sequence (DNA): TGTGCCAGCAGTTACTCGAGGGCGACACACTCCTACGAGCAGTACTTC.

The sample holds many counts of this clonotype. The genes are TRBV7-2 and TRBJ2-1; D unresolved. Trimming stripped 6 bases from V and 0 bases from J, with 6 bases between. This CDR3 contains 13 residues. CDR1 and CDR2 (germline): SGHTA, FQGNSA. The CDR3 loop is CASSAASYNEQFF. As DNA, the CDR3 is TGTGCCAGCAGTGCCGCCTCCTACAATGAGCAGTTCTTC.